This TCR beta chain originates from a study of T cells after yellow fever vaccination. MiXCR, applied by TCRdb to the 5' RACE reads, yields one record per CDR3 protein. The data contain 450,000 to 550,000 distinct CDR3 sequences, around a fifth of them seen just once; the ten biggest clones take up approximately 16%. This clonotype was seen at least ten times. Germline values: CDR1 MNHNS, CDR2 SASEGT. The CDR3 is 18 residues long. V lost 7 bases and J lost 0, with 22 bases in between. The receptor was derived from a man aged 18-30 years who received the YFV17D yellow fever vaccine. Here the sequenced sample was PBMCs, taken less than 25 days after the first yellow fever vaccination. The V gene is TRBV6-1, the J gene TRBJ2-1; D gene ambiguous. The CDR3 DNA reads TGTGCCAGCAAGGAGCGCTCAAGCCCCATGAGCTCCTACAATGAGCAGTTCTTC. It specifies CASKERSSPMSSYNEQFF.